These 6 T cell receptor beta chains originate from one sample sequenced in a study of blood T cell repertoires in COVID-19. Assay: immunoSEQ multiplex PCR; the TCRdb copy retains only in-frame clones and omits some. The table has tens of thousands of clones, approximately 81% seen once. Sequenced: peripheral blood. These receptors were collected from a man aged 60 to 75 with COVID-19, enrolled during active disease.

The chain links TRBV27 to TRBJ2-3, with 8 bases that match TRBD2. Germline CDR1 MNHEY, CDR2 SMNVEV (reference sequence). After removal of 5 bases from V and 7 bases from J, the junction contained 14 bases not matched to a gene. The CDR3 sequence is 16 residues long. The CDR3 spells CASSTGLAPSLNTQYF. The CDR3 coding sequence is TGTGCCAGCAGTACAGGACTAGCCCCCTCTTTAAATACGCAGTATTTT.

The CDR3 DNA reads as TGTGCCAGCAGGGAGGGCCCGGCCAGGGCAGAGACCCAGTACTTC. Residues: CASREGPARAETQYF. The chain has TRBV6-5 and TRBJ2-5; D perhaps matches TRBD2 (6 bases). V lost 6 bases to trimming and J lost 4 bases, with 18 bases between them. Germline V gives CDR1 MNHEY, CDR2 SVGAGI. The CDR3 runs to 15 residues.

CDR3 in DNA: TGCGCCAGCAGCTCCAACTACTACGGGGTTAGGACTGAAGCTTTCTTT. Translation gives CASSSNYYGVRTEAFF. The chain is built from TRBV5-1 and TRBJ1-1; D unresolved. The germline V gene has CDR1 SGHRS and CDR2 YFSETQ. Trimming took 3 bases from V and 5 from J, leaving 20 bases between them. The CDR3 consists of 16 residues.

The V call is TRBV24-1, the J call TRBJ1-5; the D is unclear. The V and J ends lost 11 bases and 2 bases respectively, with 3 bases between them. This CDR3 spans 10 amino acids. Per the germline V gene, CDR1 is KGHDR and CDR2 is SFDVKD. CDR3 region: CAIGNQPQHF. CDR3 nucleotide sequence: TGTGCCATCGGCAATCAGCCCCAGCATTTT.

The chain carries TRBV28 and TRBJ1-1, with 8 positions matching TRBD1. Germline lookup yields CDR1 MDHEN and CDR2 SYDVKM. This CDR3 has 16 residues. Unmatched junction bases numbered 13, after V lost 7 bases and J lost 3 bases. The chain's CDR3 is CASTPGAGGRDTEAFF. The DNA for the CDR3 is TGTGCCAGCACCCCGGGGGCAGGGGGCAGGGACACTGAAGCTTTCTTT.

The gene calls are TRBV9 and TRBJ1-5; tentative D call: TRBD1 (6 bases). V was clipped by 3 bases and J by 2 bases, with 15 bases between them. CDR1 is SGDLS and CDR2 is YYNGEE in the germline V gene. This CDR3 has 16 amino acids. CDR3 amino acids: CASSEGGYEGNQPQHF. The CDR3 DNA reads TGTGCCAGCAGCGAGGGGGGGTATGAGGGCAATCAGCCCCAGCATTTT. Full variable domain (remainder filled in from reference TRBV9 and TRBJ1-5): DSGVTQTPKHLITATGQRVTLRCSPRSGDLSVYWYQQSLDQGLQFLIQYYNGEERAKGNILERFSAQQFPDLHSELNLSSLELGDSALYFCASSEGGYEGNQPQHFGDGTRLSIL.